These 2 T cell receptor beta chains share one sample of origin, sequenced in a study of cytomegalovirus exposure and HLA in healthy donors. A multiplex PCR was run with 60 Vbeta primers and 13 Jbeta primers. Generated by immunoSEQ multiplex PCR, the TCRdb table keeps only in-frame clones and is missing some. The top ten clones hold approximately 2.3% of a sample with 120,000 to 150,000 clones, over 75% of them seen once. Material: PBMCs. The receptors here all came from a male donor in good health and CMV-seronegative.

The J gene is TRBJ2-2, the V gene TRBV28; D gene uncertain. The germline V and J ends were trimmed by 3 bases and 6 bases, with 14 bases remaining between them. Germline values: CDR1 MDHEN, CDR2 SYDVKM. The CDR3 is 15 residues long. CDR3 nucleotide sequence: TGTGCCAGCAGTTTTCGCGGCACCGTCCCCGGGGAGCTGTTTTTT. Translated, it gives CASSFRGTVPGELFF.

This chain links TRBV6-5 with TRBJ2-7; D unresolved. The CDR3 contains 13 residues. From germline, CDR1 is MNHEY and CDR2 SVGAGI. V shed 0 bases and J shed 6 bases, with 9 bases lying between them. This CDR3 is CASSYSFPSEQYF. CDR3 nucleotides: TGTGCCAGCAGTTACTCGTTCCCCTCCGAGCAGTACTTC.